The TCR beta chain under discussion was sequenced for a study of CD8 T cells in Susac syndrome. Broader study findings: As acknowledged by the study, its TCR sequencing and HLA analysis included a relatively small number of individuals.

This CDR3 comprises 15 residues. The V gene's germline CDR1 is SNHLY and CDR2 FYNNEI. The V end was cut by 7 bases, the J end by 0 bases, with 12 bases between. As concerns this clonotype: Its antigen remains unidentified.

RNA in amounts of about 0.5 to 1 ug was reverse transcribed with random hexamers. It was immunoSEQ multiplex PCR that amplified TCR beta CDR3 across 54 Vbeta and 13 Jbeta. TCRdb called the immunoSEQ multiplex PCR reads again in MiXCR, with one record for every CDR3 protein. The data show 100,000 to 150,000 distinct CDR3 sequences, 85% to 95% seen once. CD8+ and CD4+ blood T cells underwent TCR beta sequencing. The sequenced material came from CD4+ T cells from PBMCs. This chain links TRBV2 with TRBJ2-2; D not resolved. This receptor was obtained from a human donor in good health. As DNA, the CDR3 is TGTGCCAGCAAAAGTAACACCGCGAACACCGGGGAGCTGTTTTTT. Its translation: CASKSNTANTGELFF.